This TCR beta chain was identified during a study of post-analysis software for immune sequencing data. On this clonotype itself: Its target is not known.

cDNA libraries for TCR beta contained unique molecular identifiers. When about 0.95 to 10 million T cells were used, they gave about 540,000 cDNA molecules. TCRdb re-called the PCR reads with MiXCR, one entry per CDR3 protein. The data contain about 770,000 distinct CDR3 sequences, roughly 46% of them singletons. Findings and caveats of the study: A significant reduction in normalized Chao1 diversity was observed in multiple sclerosis patients versus controls. Under the F measure, samples that were prepared in one batch clustered strongly together. There were a handful of TRBV segments more frequent in patients than controls, and TRBV5-6, TRBV5-1 and TRBV20-1 were among them.

The CDR3 has 13 residues. Trimming took off 11 bases at V and 0 bases at J, with 10 bases between the two ends. Per the germline V gene, CDR1 is ENHRY and CDR2 is SYGVKD. The source material was blood. This chain connects TRBV10-3 to TRBJ2-2; either TRBD1 or TRBD2 may supply D (5 bases each). The sequence was collected from a girl aged 10 to 17 with multiple sclerosis. In nucleotides, the CDR3 is TGTGCCGTCCGGGACGCGAACACCGGGGAGCTGTTTTTT. Translating it yields CAVRDANTGELFF.